The clone carrying this TCR beta chain was found once. Its matching antigen is unknown. The PCR used 60 Vbeta and 13 Jbeta primers. Produced via immunoSEQ multiplex PCR; TCRdb's table is partial and in-frame only. The table records about 140,000 clones, 65% to 90% of them present only once. There are 13 residues in the CDR3. Germline V gives CDR1 GTSNPN, CDR2 SVGIG (reference sequence). The ends lost 4 bases at V and 3 bases at J; junction bases unmatched: 5. These data belong to a study of cytomegalovirus exposure and HLA in healthy donors. Study-wide results and caveats: An analysis done earlier found most TCR beta V segments productive about 90% or about 30% of the time.

The chain is built from TRBV30 and TRBJ1-1; 7 nucleotides align to TRBD1. Sequences were obtained from PBMCs. The clonotype comes from a female donor in good health and CMV-seronegative. The CDR3 protein is CAWTRQGYTEAFF. CDR3 DNA: TGTGCCTGGACGAGACAGGGTTACACTGAAGCTTTCTTT. Using reference TRBV30 and TRBJ1-1 for the parts outside the CDR3, the full variable domain is SQTIHQWPATLVQPVGSPLSLECTVEGTSNPNLYWYRQAAGRGLQLLFYSVGIGQISSEVPQNLSASRPQDRQFILSSKKLLLSDSGFYLCAWTRQGYTEAFFGQGTRLTVV.